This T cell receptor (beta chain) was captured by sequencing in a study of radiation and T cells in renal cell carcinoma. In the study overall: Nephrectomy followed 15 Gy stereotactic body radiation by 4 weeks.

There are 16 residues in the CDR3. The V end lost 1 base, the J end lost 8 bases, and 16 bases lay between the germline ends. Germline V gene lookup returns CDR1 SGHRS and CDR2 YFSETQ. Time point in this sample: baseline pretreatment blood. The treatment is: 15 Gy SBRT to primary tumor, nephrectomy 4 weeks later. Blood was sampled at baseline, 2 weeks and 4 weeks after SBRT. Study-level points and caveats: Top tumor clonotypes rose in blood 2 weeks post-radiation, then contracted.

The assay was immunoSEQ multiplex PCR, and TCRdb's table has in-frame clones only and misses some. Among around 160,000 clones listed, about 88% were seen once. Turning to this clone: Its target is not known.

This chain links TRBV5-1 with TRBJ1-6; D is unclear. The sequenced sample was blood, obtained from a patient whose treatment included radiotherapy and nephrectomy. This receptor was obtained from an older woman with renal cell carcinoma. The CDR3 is CASSLSSAGNHSPLHF. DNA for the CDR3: TGCGCCAGCAGCTTGTCGTCGGCGGGAAATCATTCACCCCTCCACTTT. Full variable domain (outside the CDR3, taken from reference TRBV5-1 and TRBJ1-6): KAGVTQTPRYLIKTRGQQVTLSCSPISGHRSVSWYQQTPGQGLQFLFEYFSETQRNKGNFPGRFSGRQFSNSRSEMNVSTLELGDSALYLCASSLSSAGNHSPLHFGNGTRLTVT.